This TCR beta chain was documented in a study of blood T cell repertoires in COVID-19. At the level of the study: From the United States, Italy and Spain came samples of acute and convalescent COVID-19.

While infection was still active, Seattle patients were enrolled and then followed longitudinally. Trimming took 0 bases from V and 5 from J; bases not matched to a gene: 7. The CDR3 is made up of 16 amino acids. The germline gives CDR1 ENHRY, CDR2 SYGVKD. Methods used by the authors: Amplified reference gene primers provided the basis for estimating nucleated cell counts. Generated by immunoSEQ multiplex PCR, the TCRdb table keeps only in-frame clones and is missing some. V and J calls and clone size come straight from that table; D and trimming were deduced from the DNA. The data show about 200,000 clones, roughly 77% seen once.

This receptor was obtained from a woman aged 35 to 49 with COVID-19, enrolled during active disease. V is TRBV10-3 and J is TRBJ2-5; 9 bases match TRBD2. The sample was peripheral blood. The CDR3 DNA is TGTGCCATCAGTGAGTCTCTAGCGGGACCGATGGAGACCCAGTACTTC. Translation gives CAISESLAGPMETQYF.